This T cell receptor (beta chain) was retrieved from a study of cytomegalovirus exposure and HLA in healthy donors. There are a few counts of this clone. This CDR3 region has 14 residues. Germline V gene lookup returns CDR1 MNHEY and CDR2 SMNVEV (reference sequence). Trimming removed 5 bases from V and 4 bases from J; junction bases left unmatched: 3. A multiplex PCR was run with 60 Vbeta primers and 13 Jbeta primers. As processed by the authors: Approximately 9.9 million of 70 million to 80 million unique TCR beta chains were shared, per a later count. Sequencing used immunoSEQ multiplex PCR; TCRdb keeps in-frame clones, though not all of them. V and J calls and clone size are given by that table; D and trimming were obtained from the DNA. The profile shows approximately 110,000 clones, 70% to 75% of them singletons.

The J gene is TRBJ1-1, the V gene TRBV27; 11 bases align to TRBD1. The sequenced sample was PBMCs. The clonotype was recovered from a man aged 35 to 55 in good health and CMV-seronegative. The CDR3 loop reads CASSTGTGGTEAFF. DNA of the CDR3: TGTGCCAGCAGTACCGGGACAGGGGGCACTGAAGCTTTCTTT.